What follows describes a single TCR beta chain. Antigen unknown. Only in-frame clones appear in the TCRdb table, and some are missing; sequencing was by immunoSEQ multiplex PCR. Of around 200,000 clones listed, approximately 91% are singletons. Between the trimmed V and J ends, which lost 7 bases and 1 base, there was a span of 13 bases. Germline V lookup: CDR1 SNHLY, CDR2 FYNNEI. The CDR3 has 14 amino acids. This specimen comes from a study of T cell responses to AZD1222 COVID-19 vaccine. Findings and caveats of the study: No day 14 peak samples; only post-peak repertoires were characterized. In the spike-specific TCR repertoire, nearly half reportedly target unmutated variant regions.

Source: peripheral blood, taken on day 0 of AZD1222 vaccination. The clonotype comes from an adult in good health. The chain links TRBV2 to TRBJ1-1, with D unresolved. The CDR3 protein is CASTLEGGNTEAFF. The CDR3 coding sequence is TGTGCCAGCACCTTGGAAGGAGGGAACACTGAAGCTTTCTTT.